Reported below is one T cell receptor beta chain. The V end lost 5 bases, the J end lost 2 bases, and 15 bases lay between the germline ends. CDR3 size: 15 residues. Germline V gene data show CDR1 as MNHEY and CDR2 as SVGAGI. The data stem from a study of cytomegalovirus exposure and HLA in healthy donors. Assay: immunoSEQ multiplex PCR; the TCRdb copy retains only in-frame clones and omits some. The repertoire includes roughly 50,000 clones, about nine tenths of them detected once, and 8.4% sits in the top ten. J is TRBJ2-5 and V is TRBV6-5, with D possibly matching TRBD1 (6 bases). The receptor comes from a woman younger than 30 in good health and CMV-seropositive. The sample comprised PBMCs. The CDR3 bases are TGTGCCAGCAGTCAACTTGGACAGCCGCAAGAGACCCAGTACTTC. This codes for CASSQLGQPQETQYF.